This record covers a single TCR beta chain. Its antigen is not known. Reverse transcription of about 0.45 to 1 ug RNA was performed with random hexamers. TCRdb itself ran the immunoSEQ multiplex PCR reads through MiXCR, one entry per CDR3 protein. The sample has fewer than 200,000 distinct CDR3 sequences, approximately 95% seen once. This sample was included in a study of CD8 T cells in Susac syndrome. Findings and caveats of the study: The study recognized that the number of individuals in its TCR sequencing and HLA analysis was relatively small.

CDR3 length equals 15 residues. The junction had 7 bases not matched to a gene; V was cut back by 5 bases and J by 0 bases. Germline values: CDR1 SEHNR, CDR2 FQNEAQ (reference sequence). Sequencing of TCR beta, carried out with a high-throughput approach, was applied to CD8+ and CD4+ T cells from the blood. V usage is TRBV7-9 and J usage is TRBJ2-7; 7 bases align to TRBD1. The specimen sequenced was CD8+ T cells from PBMCs. The origin of this receptor is a human donor with multiple sclerosis. Here the CDR3 reads CASSPQTGSSYEQYF. Here the CDR3 DNA reads TGTGCCAGCAGCCCGCAGACAGGGAGCTCCTACGAGCAGTACTTC.